This is a list of T cell receptor beta chains from one sample in a study of T-cell memory formation after mild COVID-19. TCRdb called the 5' RACE reads again in MiXCR, with one record for every CDR3 protein. The data show roughly 100,000 distinct CDR3 sequences, around 16% seen once. The material sequenced was PBMCs or a T cell subset sorted from them (not recorded which). The source of these receptors is a man younger than 30 who had mild COVID-19 (a few samples of this study predate the infection). Cell type and time point are not known. Both conserved end residues are trimmed from each CDR3. Clone size is not always given. Where it is, it says once, few, many or a class for expanded clones.

cdr3_aa: ASSLELNYEQY; clone_size: -; v_call: TRBV7-6
cdr3_aa: ASSRQGGGTQY; clone_size: few; v_call: TRBV4-3
cdr3_aa: ASSYRNSYNEQF; clone_size: few; v_call: TRBV5-6
cdr3_aa: AISESSGPVDGYT; clone_size: -; v_call: TRBV10-3
cdr3_aa: ASSATGYSNQPQH; clone_size: few; v_call: TRBV28
cdr3_aa: ASSFGSSTDTQY; clone_size: many; v_call: TRBV12-3/TRBV12-4
cdr3_aa: ATSDQGTDTQY; clone_size: -; v_call: TRBV24-1
cdr3_aa: ASSPEKNRGPNTEAF; clone_size: few; v_call: TRBV3-1
cdr3_aa: ASSQEAPSSYEQY; clone_size: few; v_call: TRBV4-2
cdr3_aa: ASSQEDREGGETQY; clone_size: -; v_call: TRBV4-3
cdr3_aa: ASTNTGELF; clone_size: few; v_call: TRBV7-3
cdr3_aa: ASRGPGQGPGYT; clone_size: -; v_call: TRBV19
cdr3_aa: SVDTGTAGYT; clone_size: many; v_call: TRBV29-1
cdr3_aa: ASCSRGRAAIQETQY; clone_size: -; v_call: TRBV7-9
cdr3_aa: ASSLGVSSATYNEQF; clone_size: few; v_call: TRBV5-1
cdr3_aa: ASSPAMNTEAF; clone_size: -; v_call: TRBV27
cdr3_aa: ASSLARGVNEQF; clone_size: -; v_call: TRBV7-2
cdr3_aa: ASSLLTVDYGYT; clone_size: -; v_call: TRBV21-1
cdr3_aa: ASSGPLNWEQF; clone_size: -; v_call: TRBV14
cdr3_aa: ASSESGAEGPKGTQY; clone_size: few; v_call: TRBV10-1
cdr3_aa: ASSLEGGGQETQY; clone_size: -; v_call: TRBV5-1
cdr3_aa: ASSFFGLSNTEAF; clone_size: many; v_call: TRBV5-1
cdr3_aa: ASSFLRDVKGPANEQF; clone_size: -; v_call: TRBV6-5
cdr3_aa: ASSHLEGRETQY; clone_size: -; v_call: TRBV14
cdr3_aa: ASSSLPTGELF; clone_size: -; v_call: TRBV12-3/TRBV12-4
cdr3_aa: ASKEAGQKETQY; clone_size: few; v_call: TRBV27
cdr3_aa: ASSLGGNSPLH; clone_size: many; v_call: TRBV5-1
cdr3_aa: ASSGIGGTLETQY; clone_size: -; v_call: TRBV7-9
cdr3_aa: ASSHPTSSTDTQY; clone_size: -; v_call: TRBV12-3/TRBV12-4
cdr3_aa: ASIEEIAPRGDNEQF; clone_size: -; v_call: TRBV6-2/TRBV6-3
cdr3_aa: ASSDLAGGSLIGELF; clone_size: -; v_call: TRBV5-6
cdr3_aa: ASRDSYEQY; clone_size: -; v_call: TRBV10-2
cdr3_aa: ASSLAQGGEKLF; clone_size: few; v_call: TRBV7-9
cdr3_aa: ATSPSTGDTGELF; clone_size: -; v_call: TRBV24-1
cdr3_aa: ASSHHRSANTGELF; clone_size: -; v_call: TRBV3-1
cdr3_aa: ASSQAEENIQY; clone_size: few; v_call: TRBV4-2
cdr3_aa: ASSLTWGRNQPQH; clone_size: -; v_call: TRBV7-6
cdr3_aa: ASSVSGRTDTQY; clone_size: -; v_call: TRBV6-1
cdr3_aa: ASSQDPGYSYEQY; clone_size: many; v_call: TRBV4-3
cdr3_aa: ASSLGGESYNEQF; clone_size: -; v_call: TRBV12-3/TRBV12-4
cdr3_aa: ASSISFRGAGNTEAF; clone_size: -; v_call: TRBV19